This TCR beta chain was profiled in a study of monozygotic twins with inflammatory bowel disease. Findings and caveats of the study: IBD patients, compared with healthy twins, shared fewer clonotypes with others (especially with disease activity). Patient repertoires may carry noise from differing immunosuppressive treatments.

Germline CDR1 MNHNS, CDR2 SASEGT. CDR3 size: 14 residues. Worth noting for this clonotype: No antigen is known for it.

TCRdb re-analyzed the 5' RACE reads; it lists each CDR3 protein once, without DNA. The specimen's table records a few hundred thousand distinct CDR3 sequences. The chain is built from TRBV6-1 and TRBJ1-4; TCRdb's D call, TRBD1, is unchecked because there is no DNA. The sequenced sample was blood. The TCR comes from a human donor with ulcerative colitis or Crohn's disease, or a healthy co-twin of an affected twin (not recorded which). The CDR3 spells CASSGRQQDEKLFF.